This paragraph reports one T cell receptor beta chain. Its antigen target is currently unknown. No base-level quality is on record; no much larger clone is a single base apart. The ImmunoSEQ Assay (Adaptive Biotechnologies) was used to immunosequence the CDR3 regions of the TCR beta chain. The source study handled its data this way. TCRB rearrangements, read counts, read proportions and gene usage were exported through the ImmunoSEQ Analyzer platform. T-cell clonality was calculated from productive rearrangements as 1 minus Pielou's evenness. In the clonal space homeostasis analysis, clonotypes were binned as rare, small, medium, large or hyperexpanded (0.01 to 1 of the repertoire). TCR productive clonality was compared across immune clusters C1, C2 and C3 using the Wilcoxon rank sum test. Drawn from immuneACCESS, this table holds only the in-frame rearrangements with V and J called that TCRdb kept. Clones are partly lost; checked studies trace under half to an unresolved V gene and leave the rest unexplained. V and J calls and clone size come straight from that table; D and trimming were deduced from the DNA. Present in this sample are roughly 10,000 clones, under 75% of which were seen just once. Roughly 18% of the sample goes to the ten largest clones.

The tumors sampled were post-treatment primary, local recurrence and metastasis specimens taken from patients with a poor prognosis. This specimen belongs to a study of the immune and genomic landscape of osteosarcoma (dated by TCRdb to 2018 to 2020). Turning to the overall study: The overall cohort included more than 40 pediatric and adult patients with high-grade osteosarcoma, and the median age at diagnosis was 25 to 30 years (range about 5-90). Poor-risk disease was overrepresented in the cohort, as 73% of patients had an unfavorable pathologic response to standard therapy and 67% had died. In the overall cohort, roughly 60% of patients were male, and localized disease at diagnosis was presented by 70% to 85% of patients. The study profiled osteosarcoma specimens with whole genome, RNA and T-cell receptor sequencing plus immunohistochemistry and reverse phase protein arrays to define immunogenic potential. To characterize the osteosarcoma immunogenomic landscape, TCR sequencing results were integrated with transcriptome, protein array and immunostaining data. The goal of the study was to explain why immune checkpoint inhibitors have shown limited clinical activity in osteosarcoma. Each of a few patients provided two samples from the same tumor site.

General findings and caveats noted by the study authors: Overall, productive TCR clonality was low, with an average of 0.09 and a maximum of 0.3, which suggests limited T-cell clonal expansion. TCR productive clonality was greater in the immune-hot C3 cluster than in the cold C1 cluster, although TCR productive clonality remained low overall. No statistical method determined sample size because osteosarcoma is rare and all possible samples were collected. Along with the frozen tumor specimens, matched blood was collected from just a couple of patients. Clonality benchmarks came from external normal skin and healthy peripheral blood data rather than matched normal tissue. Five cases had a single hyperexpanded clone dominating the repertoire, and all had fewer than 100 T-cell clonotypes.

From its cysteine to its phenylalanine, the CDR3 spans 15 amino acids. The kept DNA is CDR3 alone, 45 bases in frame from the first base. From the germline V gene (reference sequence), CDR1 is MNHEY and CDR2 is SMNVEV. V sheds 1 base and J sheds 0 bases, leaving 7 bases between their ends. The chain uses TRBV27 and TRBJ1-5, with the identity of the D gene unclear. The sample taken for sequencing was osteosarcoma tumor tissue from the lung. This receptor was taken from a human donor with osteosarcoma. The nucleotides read TGTGCCAGCAGTTTATTCGGGAATAGCAATCAGCCCCAGCATTTT. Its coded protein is CASSLFGNSNQPQHF.